Listed here are 9 T cell receptor beta chains from one sample, sequenced in a study of cytomegalovirus exposure and HLA in healthy donors. The PCR used 60 Vbeta and 13 Jbeta primers. The data were produced by immunoSEQ multiplex PCR, yet TCRdb's version contains in-frame clones alone and is incomplete. There are about 200,000 clones in the sample; roughly four fifths occur only once, and 6.5% lies in the top ten. Material for sequencing was PBMCs. The receptors derive from a woman aged 45-59 years in good health and CMV-seropositive.

CDR3 bases: TGCGCCAGCAGCTATGGAAGCCGGGAGAGGGCCAAAAACATTCAGTACTTC. It codes for CASSYGSRERAKNIQYF. The chain recombines TRBV5-1 with TRBJ2-4; possible D gene TRBD2, 6 bases. The V gene's germline CDR1 is SGHRS and CDR2 YFSETQ. Trimming took 3 bases from V and 1 from J, leaving 17 bases between them. This CDR3 is 17 amino acids long.

J is TRBJ2-5 and V is TRBV5-1, with TRBD1 matching over 7 bases. The DNA end lines up better with TRBJ2-7; the J call may be wrong. Looked up from germline, CDR1 is SGHRS and CDR2 is YFSETQ. The CDR3 loop spans 14 amino acids. In nucleotides, the CDR3 is TGCGCCAGTAGGTCGGAGGACAGGTCCTACGAGCAGTACTTC. Protein sequence: CASRSEDRSYEQYF.

This clone has just one count. This rearrangement joins TRBV27 to TRBJ1-4; D is possibly TRBD1 (5 bases). Between the trimmed V and J ends, which lost 6 bases and 6 bases, there was a span of 14 bases. This CDR3 has 14 amino acids. Germline loops: CDR1 MNHEY, CDR2 SMNVEV (reference sequence). CDR3 amino acids: CASSPSGNYEKLFF. The CDR3 DNA is TGTGCCAGCAGCCCGTCAGGGAATTATGAAAAACTGTTTTTT. The variable domain in full, completed from reference TRBV27 and TRBJ1-4, reads EAQVTQNPRYLITVTGKKLTVTCSQNMNHEYMSWYRQDPGLGLRQIYYSMNVEVTDKGDVPEGYKVSRKEKRNFPLILESPSPNQTSLYFCASSPSGNYEKLFFGSGTQLSVL.

The chain combines TRBV7-6 with TRBJ2-3; D might be TRBD2 (5 bases). Trimming stripped 1 base from V and 6 bases from J, with 11 bases between. The CDR3 is made up of 14 amino acids. The germline V gene has CDR1 SGHVS and CDR2 FNYEAQ. The CDR3 DNA reads as TGTGCCAGCAGCTTAGGAGGACTCGTGGATACGCAGTATTTT. Translation gives CASSLGGLVDTQYF.

The chain recombines TRBV28 with TRBJ1-2; D not resolved. Looked up from germline, CDR1 is MDHEN and CDR2 is SYDVKM. V gave up 3 bases and J gave up 4 bases, with 12 bases separating them. The CDR3 is made up of 14 amino acids. The CDR3 DNA reads as TGTGCCAGCAGTTTGGCCGGGAAGAGCTATGGCTACACCTTC. This encodes CASSLAGKSYGYTF.

The chain carries TRBV19 and TRBJ2-1; D uncertain. The CDR3 is 14 amino acids. Germline CDR1 is LNHDA and CDR2 is SQIVND (reference sequence). V lost 4 bases and J 2 bases, leaving 9 bases between the germline ends. The CDR3 sequence: CASSNPETYNEQFF. The CDR3 nucleotides read TGTGCCAGTAGTAACCCGGAGACCTACAATGAGCAGTTCTTC.

The chain links TRBV9 to TRBJ1-5; D ambiguous. V was pared by 7 bases and J by 11 bases, with 25 bases between. The length of the CDR3 is 15 residues. CDR1 is SGDLS, CDR2 YYNGEE, per germline. In DNA form, the CDR3 reads TGTGCCAGCCCGAATCCTTATTCTGTCCAATCAGCCCAGCATTTT. Translating it yields CASPNPYSVQSAQHF.

CDR3 bases: TGTGCCAGCAGCGAAGACGGGACAGTCATCTACGAGCAGTACTTC. Its protein product is CASSEDGTVIYEQYF. The chain has TRBV7-6 and TRBJ2-7; 7 bases match TRBD1. CDR1 and CDR2 (germline): SGHVS, FNYEAQ. This CDR3 has 15 amino acids. The V segment lost 5 bases and the J segment 3 bases; nucleotides outside the gene matches: 10.

The gene calls are TRBV7-6 and TRBJ1-1; TRBD1 matches 9 bases. The CDR3 runs to 15 residues. V was pared by 1 base and J by 4 bases, with 4 bases of the junction left unmatched. From germline, CDR1 is SGHVS and CDR2 FNYEAQ. The CDR3 reads CASSLGTGAFTEAFF. CDR3 nucleotide sequence: TGTGCCAGCAGCTTAGGGACAGGGGCCTTCACTGAAGCTTTCTTT.